This T cell receptor beta chain was sequenced during a study of Ad26.COV2.S vaccination and SARS-CoV-2 variants. The table came from immunoSEQ multiplex PCR; TCRdb's copy has only in-frame clones and leaves some out. The table lists some 190,000 clones, 87% of them singletons. Findings of the study overall: TCR breadth and depth analyses may have underestimated total T cell responses.

Germline CDR1 and CDR2: SGHRS and YFSETQ. V dropped 2 bases and J dropped 8 bases, with 11 bases sitting between them. The CDR3 has 14 residues. Turning to this clone: No antigen is known for it.

The J gene is TRBJ1-6, the V gene TRBV5-1; the D gene is possibly TRBD1 (6 bases). The specimen was peripheral blood, collected after recovery from COVID-19. This TCR derives from a human donor who had recovered from COVID-19. The chain's CDR3 is CASSFSGADSPLHF. CDR3 in DNA: TGCGCCAGCAGCTTTTCAGGGGCGGATTCACCCCTCCACTTT.